The T cell receptor (beta chain) under discussion was sequenced for a study of T cell repertoires in aging, cancer and after chemotherapy. Overall study: The whole study produced a dataset of approximately 10 million TCR reads.

Rearranged V-D-J TRB sequences were amplified with a mixed TRB-A/B primer pool. TCRdb redid the calling of the multiplex PCR reads with MiXCR, one entry per CDR3 protein. The table shows more than 9,000 distinct CDR3 sequences, with roughly two fifths occurring only once. With respect to this clonotype: Its antigen remains unknown.

In germline, CDR1 is MNHEY, CDR2 SMNVEV (reference sequence). The CDR3 loop spans 15 amino acids. Trimming left V 8 bases short and J 6 bases short, with 21 bases between. Peripheral blood genomic DNA, not sorted cells or RNA, was the template. Study-wide results and limits: Compared with age-matched healthy donors, untreated hematological or solid cancer patients showed higher blood TCR clonality. Rebound thymic output was suggested by rising median generation probability during chemotherapy in each cancer cohort.

This sequence originates from a human donor in good health. V and J are TRBV27 and TRBJ2-3; a possible D gene is TRBD2 (5 bases). Sequenced sample: blood. The CDR3 coding sequence is TGTGCCAGCTCCCGGAGGAGAGCGCCGGGGGATACGCAGTATTTT. This encodes CASSRRRAPGDTQYF.